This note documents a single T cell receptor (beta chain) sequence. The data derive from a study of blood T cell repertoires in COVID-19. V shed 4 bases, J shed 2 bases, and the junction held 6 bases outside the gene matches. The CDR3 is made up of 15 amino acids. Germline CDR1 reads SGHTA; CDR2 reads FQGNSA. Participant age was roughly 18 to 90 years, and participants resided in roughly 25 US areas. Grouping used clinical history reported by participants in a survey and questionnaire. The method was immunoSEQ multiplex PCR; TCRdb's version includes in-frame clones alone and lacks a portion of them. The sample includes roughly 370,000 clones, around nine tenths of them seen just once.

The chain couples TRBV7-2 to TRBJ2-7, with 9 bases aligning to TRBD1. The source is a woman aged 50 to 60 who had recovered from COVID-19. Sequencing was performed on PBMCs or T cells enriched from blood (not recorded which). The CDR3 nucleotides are TGTGCCAGCAGCTCCAGGACAGGGGAACCCTACGAGCAGTACTTC. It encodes CASSSRTGEPYEQYF.